This T cell receptor beta chain was obtained from a study of blood T cell repertoires in COVID-19. About the research overall: The study drew acute and convalescent COVID-19 samples from the United States, Italy and Spain.

The authors' processing: Cell counts per sample came from amplifying reference gene primers. Repertoires were generated with immunoSEQ multiplex PCR, while TCRdb's copy carries only in-frame clones and drops some. That table furnishes V, J and clone size, whereas the DNA furnished D and trimming. The sample has 200,000 or so clones; approximately 87% are singletons. The CDR3 length is 15 residues. J was trimmed by 7 bases and V by 5 bases; bases with no gene match: 6. In germline, CDR1 is SNHLY, CDR2 FYNNEI. Sequenced sample: peripheral blood. This sequence originates from a woman aged 45 to 65 with acute or convalescent COVID-19. This rearrangement joins TRBV2 to TRBJ1-6, with TRBD1 identical over 9 bases. The CDR3 DNA reads as TGTGCCAGCAGTCTATCCGGGACAGGGAATTCACCCCTCCACTTT. Its protein is CASSLSGTGNSPLHF. The whole variable domain, filled in from reference TRBV2 and TRBJ1-6, reads EPEVTQTPSHQVTQMGQEVILRCVPISNHLYFYWYRQILGQKVEFLVSFYNNEISEKSEIFDDQFSVERPDGSNFTLKIRSTKLEDSAMYFCASSLSGTGNSPLHFGNGTRLTVT.